This T cell receptor beta chain was captured in a study of blood T cell repertoires in COVID-19 (dated by TCRdb to 2019 to 2021). In the study overall: The collaborator samples originated in the United States, Italy and Spain and spanned the acute and convalescent phases of COVID-19. The material from the prospective study consisted of cDNA or gDNA derived from T cells, B-cell-depleted T cells, or PBMCs. The dataset comprised deeply sampled blood TCRbeta repertoires from subjects exposed to, actively infected with, or recovered from COVID-19. The repertoires were released in a freely available public database intended as a resource for research on the immune response to SARS-CoV-2. Samples were obtained from the ongoing ImmuneRACE study (first 160 participants) and from over 1,000 subjects provided by 6 global collaborators. Sample metadata almost always included a de-identified subject ID, COVID-19 status, age in years and sex. Where available, HLA class I and class II types were taken from metadata supplied by the sample provider and were not determined by assay-based typing.

TCRbeta CDR3 regions were amplified from genomic DNA using the immunoSEQ Assay, a bias-controlled multiplex PCR. The authors' analysis ran thus. Within the assay, amplification of reference gene primers was used to estimate how many nucleated cells each sample contained. To quantify the absolute abundance of each unique TCRbeta CDR3 rearrangement, sequence reads were collapsed and filtered. For each sample, productive Simpson clonality was calculated as the square root of Simpson's diversity index across productive rearrangements. Held by TCRdb, this immuneACCESS table contains in-frame sequences only and omits some clones. Under half of the omission traces to an unresolved V gene where checked; the cause of the rest is unknown. The DNA was the basis for D and trimming; V, J and clone size are from that table. The sample table holds approximately 300,000 clones, of which about 90% were seen once. The top ten clones comprise 5.5% to 8% of the sample.

Overall results and qualifications from the work: How much clinical and demographic metadata was included differed by source and by participant, and the metadata was provided uncurated.

At one collaborating source in Seattle, patients were enrolled during active infection and were followed longitudinally through the course of disease. Collaborating institutions collected whole blood in K2EDTA tubes following their own protocols. For TCRbeta analysis, collaborators shipped samples in one of three forms: frozen whole blood, isolated PBMCs, or DNA extracted from either of those sample types. The CDR3 contains 13 residues, cysteine and phenylalanine counted. Just the 39-base CDR3 DNA is kept, in frame starting at base 1. V is pared back by 6 bases and J by 7 bases, with 12 bases lying between the germline termini. As encoded in the germline V gene, CDR1 is SNHLY while CDR2 is FYNNEI. Comment on this clone: The target of this receptor is not known. No base-level quality is on record; no much larger clone is a single base apart.

The chain is assembled from TRBV2 and TRBJ2-2, and possibly TRBD1, on 6 matching bases. The material sequenced was peripheral blood. The sequence came from a woman between 45 and 65 years old with COVID-19, enrolled during active disease. The DNA sequence is TGTGCCAGCAGATCCAGGGGTGGCGGGGAGCTGTTTTTT. This is translated as CASRSRGGGELFF.